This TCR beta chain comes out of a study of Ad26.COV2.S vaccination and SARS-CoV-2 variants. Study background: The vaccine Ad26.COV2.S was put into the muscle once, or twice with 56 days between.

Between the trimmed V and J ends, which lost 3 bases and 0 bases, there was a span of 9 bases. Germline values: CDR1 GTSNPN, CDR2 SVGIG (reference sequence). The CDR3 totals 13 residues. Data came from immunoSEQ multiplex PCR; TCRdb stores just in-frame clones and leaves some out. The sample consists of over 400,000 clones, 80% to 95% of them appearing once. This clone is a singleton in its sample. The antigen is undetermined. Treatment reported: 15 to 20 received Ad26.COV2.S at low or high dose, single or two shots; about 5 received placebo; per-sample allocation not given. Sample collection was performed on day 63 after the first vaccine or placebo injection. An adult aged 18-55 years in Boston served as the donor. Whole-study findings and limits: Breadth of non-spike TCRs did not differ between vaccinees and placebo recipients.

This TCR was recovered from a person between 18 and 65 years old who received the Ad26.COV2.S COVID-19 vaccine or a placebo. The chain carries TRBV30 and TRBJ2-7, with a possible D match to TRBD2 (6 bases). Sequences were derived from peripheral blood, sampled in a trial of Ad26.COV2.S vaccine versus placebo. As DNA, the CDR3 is TGTGCCTGGAGGGTTAGCGGCTCCTACGAGCAGTACTTC. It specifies CAWRVSGSYEQYF.